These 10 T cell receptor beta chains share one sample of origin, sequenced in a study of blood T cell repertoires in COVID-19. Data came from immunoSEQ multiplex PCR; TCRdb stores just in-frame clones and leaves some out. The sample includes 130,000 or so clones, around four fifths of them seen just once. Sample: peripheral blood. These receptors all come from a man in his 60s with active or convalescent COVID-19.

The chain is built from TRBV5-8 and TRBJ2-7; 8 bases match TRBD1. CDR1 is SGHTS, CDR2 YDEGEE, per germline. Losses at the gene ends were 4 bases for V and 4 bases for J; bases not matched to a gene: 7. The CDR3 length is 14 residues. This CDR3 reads CASSVRQGPYEQYF. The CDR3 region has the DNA TGTGCCAGCAGCGTTAGACAGGGGCCTTACGAGCAGTACTTC.

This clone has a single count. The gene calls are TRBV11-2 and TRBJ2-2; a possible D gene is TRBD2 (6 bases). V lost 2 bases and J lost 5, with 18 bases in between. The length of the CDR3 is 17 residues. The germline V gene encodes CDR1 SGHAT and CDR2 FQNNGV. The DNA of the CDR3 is TGTGCCAGCAGCTTACTTTCTGGAGGGCGGGGAACCGGGGAGCTGTTTTTT. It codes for CASSLLSGGRGTGELFF. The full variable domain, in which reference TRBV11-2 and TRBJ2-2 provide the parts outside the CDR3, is EAGVAQSPRYKIIEKRQSVAFWCNPISGHATLYWYQQILGQGPKLLIQFQNNGVVDDSQLPKDRFSAERLKGVDSTLKIQPAKLEDSAVYLCASSLLSGGRGTGELFFGEGSRLTVL.

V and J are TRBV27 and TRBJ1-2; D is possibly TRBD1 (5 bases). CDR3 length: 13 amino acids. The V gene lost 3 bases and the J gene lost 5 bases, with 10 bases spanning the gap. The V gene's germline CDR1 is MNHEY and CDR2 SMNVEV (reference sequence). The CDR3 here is CASSLGGTYGYTF. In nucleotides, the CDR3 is TGTGCCAGCAGTTTGGGGGGGACTTATGGCTACACCTTC.

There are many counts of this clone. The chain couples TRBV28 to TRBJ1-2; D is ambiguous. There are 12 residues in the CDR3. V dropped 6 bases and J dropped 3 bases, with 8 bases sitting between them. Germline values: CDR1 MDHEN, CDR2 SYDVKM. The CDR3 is CASREGDYGYTF. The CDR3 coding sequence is TGTGCCAGCAGGGAGGGCGACTATGGCTACACCTTC.

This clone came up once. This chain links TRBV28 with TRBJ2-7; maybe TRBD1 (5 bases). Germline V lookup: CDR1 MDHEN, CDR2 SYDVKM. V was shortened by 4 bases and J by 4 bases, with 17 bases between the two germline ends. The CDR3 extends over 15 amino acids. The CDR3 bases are TGTGCCAGCAGTTATAGTCAGGGAAGCTGGTACGAGCAGTACTTC. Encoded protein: CASSYSQGSWYEQYF.

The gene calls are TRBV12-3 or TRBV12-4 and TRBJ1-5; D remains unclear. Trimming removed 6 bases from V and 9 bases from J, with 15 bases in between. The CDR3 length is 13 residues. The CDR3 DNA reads TGTGCCAGCAGCAGGACTGTTGGTGGGCCCCAGCATTTT. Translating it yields CASSRTVGGPQHF.

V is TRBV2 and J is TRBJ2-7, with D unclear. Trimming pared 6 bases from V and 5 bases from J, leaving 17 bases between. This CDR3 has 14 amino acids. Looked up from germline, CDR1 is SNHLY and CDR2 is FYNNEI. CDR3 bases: TGTGCCAGCAGCTCCCCTGACTTGGTGGACGAGCAGTACTTC. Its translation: CASSSPDLVDEQYF.

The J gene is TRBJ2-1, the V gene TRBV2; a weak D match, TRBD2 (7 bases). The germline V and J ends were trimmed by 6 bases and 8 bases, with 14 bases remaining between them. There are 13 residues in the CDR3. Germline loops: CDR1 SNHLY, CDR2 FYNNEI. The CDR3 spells CASRQGGNYEQFF. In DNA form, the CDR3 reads TGTGCCAGCAGACAGGGAGGGAATTATGAGCAGTTCTTC. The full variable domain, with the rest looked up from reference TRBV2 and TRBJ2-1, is EPEVTQTPSHQVTQMGQEVILRCVPISNHLYFYWYRQILGQKVEFLVSFYNNEISEKSEIFDDQFSVERPDGSNFTLKIRSTKLEDSAMYFCASRQGGNYEQFFGPGTRLTVL.

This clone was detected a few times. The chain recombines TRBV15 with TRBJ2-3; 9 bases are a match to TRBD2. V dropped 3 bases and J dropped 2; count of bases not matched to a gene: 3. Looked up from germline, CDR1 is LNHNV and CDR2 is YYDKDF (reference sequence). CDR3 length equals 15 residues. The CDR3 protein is CATSRLAGSTDTQYF. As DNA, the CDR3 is TGTGCCACCAGCAGGCTAGCGGGATCCACAGATACGCAGTATTTT. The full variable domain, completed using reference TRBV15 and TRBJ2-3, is DAMVIQNPRYQVTQFGKPVTLSCSQTLNHNVMYWYQQKSSQAPKLLFHYYDKDFNNEADTPDNFQSRRPNTSFCFLDIRSPGLGDTAMYLCATSRLAGSTDTQYFGPGTRLTVL.

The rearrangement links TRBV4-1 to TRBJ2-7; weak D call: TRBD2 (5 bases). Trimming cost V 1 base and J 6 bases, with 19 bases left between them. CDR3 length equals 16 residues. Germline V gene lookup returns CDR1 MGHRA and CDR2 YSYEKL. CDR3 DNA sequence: TGCGCCAGCAGCCAAGCCTCCGGACTGAAAGGAACCGAGCAGTACTTC. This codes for CASSQASGLKGTEQYF.